One T cell receptor (beta chain) is described in this entry. These data are taken from a study of shared clonotypes between healthy human individuals. CD45RO-negative CD8 cells positively selected for CCR7 made up the naive population, which excluded terminally differentiated effector memory CD45RA+ cells. Some clones are missing from TCRdb's copy, which holds only in-frame ones; the method was immunoSEQ multiplex PCR. The table records around 610,000 clones, about 95% of them present only once. V was cut by 5 bases and J by 3 bases, with 11 bases left in between. The CDR3 consists of 14 residues. Germline CDR1 reads MNHEY; CDR2 reads SMNVEV (reference sequence).

This TCR derives from a woman in her thirties in good health. Sequenced input: naive CD8+ T cells sorted from blood. The chain employs TRBV27 and TRBJ1-5, with D hard to call. CDR3 bases: TGTGCCAGCAGTCCCTCAGTGGCCAATCAGCCCCAGCATTTT. Its protein product is CASSPSVANQPQHF.